The 16 T cell receptor beta chains given below trace back to one sample, sequenced in a study of shared clonotypes between healthy human individuals. TCRdb keeps only in-frame clones here, not all; method: immunoSEQ multiplex PCR. This sample has 400,000 to 550,000 clones, with 79% found just once. Sample: PBMCs. These receptors all stem from a woman between 35 and 50 years old in good health. Some clones in this sample may be carry-over from other donors' samples.

This clone was seen just once. The genes are TRBV11-2 and TRBJ2-4, with a weak D call TRBD1 (5 bases). V was pared by 5 bases and J by 0 bases, with 11 bases between. Germline lookup yields CDR1 SGHAT and CDR2 FQNNGV. The CDR3 loop spans 15 amino acids. For the CDR3, the DNA is TGTGCCAGCAGCCGTGACAGTTTAGCCAAAAACATTCAGTACTTC. Translation gives CASSRDSLAKNIQYF.

Comments on this clone: At one boundary the junction diverges from the germline segment, which might be a read error. The chain employs TRBV30 and TRBJ2-1; TRBD2 aligns across 9 bases. This CDR3 spans 11 amino acids. Germline loops: CDR1 GTSNPN, CDR2 SVGIG (reference sequence). The chain's CDR3 is CAWISLAGSIF. CDR3 nucleotide sequence: TGTGCCTGGATCTCACTAGCGGGCAGTATCTTC.

As regards this clone: A single base separates this from a much larger clone, so it may be a read error. J is TRBJ2-5 and V is TRBV6-6, with TRBD1 as a possible D gene (6 bases). The germline V gene has CDR1 MNHNY and CDR2 SVGAGI (reference sequence). CDR3 length: 15 residues. The CDR3 nucleotides read TGTGCCGGCAGACCTTGGACAGTTTCCCAAGAGACCCAGTACTTC. Protein product: CAGRPWTVSQETQYF.

The chain uses TRBV2 and TRBJ2-2; 16 nucleotides align to TRBD2. The CDR3 is made up of 20 amino acids. Germline V gene lookup returns CDR1 SNHLY and CDR2 FYNNEI. V lost 4 bases, J lost 6 bases, and 14 bases stayed unmatched. The CDR3 sequence: CASSGAGTSGRGRGAGELFF. In DNA form, the CDR3 reads TGTGCCAGCAGTGGCGCCGGGACTAGCGGGAGGGGTAGGGGTGCCGGGGAGCTGTTTTTT.

This clone was seen more than once but under ten times. The rearrangement joins TRBV11-2 to TRBJ1-2, with no clear D. The germline V gene has CDR1 SGHAT and CDR2 FQNNGV. CDR3 length: 13 amino acids. Trimming left V 6 bases short and J 0 bases short, with 8 bases between. CDR3 in amino acids: CASRIKPNYGYTF. DNA of the CDR3: TGTGCCAGCAGAATCAAACCTAACTATGGCTACACCTTC. Variable domain in full (rest from reference TRBV11-2 and TRBJ1-2): EAGVAQSPRYKIIEKRQSVAFWCNPISGHATLYWYQQILGQGPKLLIQFQNNGVVDDSQLPKDRFSAERLKGVDSTLKIQPAKLEDSAVYLCASRIKPNYGYTFGSGTRLTVV.

The V gene is TRBV7-3, the J gene TRBJ2-2, with 9 bases that match TRBD1. This CDR3 is 17 amino acids long. Germline CDR1 reads SGHTA; CDR2 reads FQGTGA. The V and J ends lost 4 bases and 6 bases, in that order; junction bases with no gene match: 12. The CDR3 sequence: CASSSRLRDRVPGELFF. CDR3 sequence (DNA): TGTGCCAGCAGCTCCCGCCTCCGGGACAGGGTCCCCGGGGAGCTGTTTTTT.

A note on this clone: The sample contains more than one DNA sequence encoding this CDR3. The CDR3 region has the DNA TGCGCCAGCAGCTTGGGGGCCGCACAAGAGACCCAGTACTTC. Residues: CASSLGAAQETQYF. The rearrangement uses TRBV5-1 and TRBJ2-5; D is unresolved. The CDR3 loop spans 14 amino acids. Germline-derived CDR1 and CDR2 are SGHRS and YFSETQ. The V end was cut by 0 bases, the J end by 2 bases, with 8 bases between.

The V gene is TRBV4-1, the J gene TRBJ2-1; 15 bases align to TRBD2. CDR1 and CDR2 (germline): MGHRA, YSYEKL. This CDR3 is 18 amino acids long. The trim removed 4 bases at V and 4 bases at J, leaving 8 bases unmatched. CDR3 bases: TGCGCCAGCAGCCGGGGACTAGCGGGAGGTCCCCAGTACAATGAGCAGTTCTTC. Its translation is CASSRGLAGGPQYNEQFF.

V and J are TRBV7-6 and TRBJ2-3; D unclear. V gave up 4 bases and J gave up 3 bases, with 8 bases separating them. CDR1 is SGHVS, CDR2 FNYEAQ, per germline. CDR3 length equals 13 residues. The CDR3 is CASSSFATDTQYF. In DNA, the CDR3 is TGTGCCAGCAGCTCATTCGCTACAGATACGCAGTATTTT.

The J gene is TRBJ1-2, the V gene TRBV5-1, with 8 bases lining up with TRBD1. Germline V gene lookup returns CDR1 SGHRS and CDR2 YFSETQ. V trimming: 7 bases; J trimming: 5 bases; junction bases outside the gene matches: 10. The CDR3 is 14 amino acids. CDR3 nucleotide sequence: TGCGCCAGCCTCCCAGGACAGGGTGATTATGGCTACACCTTC. This codes for CASLPGQGDYGYTF.

The chain employs TRBV6-4 and TRBJ2-1, with D possibly matching TRBD2 (5 bases). V was pared by 2 bases and J by 9 bases, with 17 bases between. CDR3 length: 15 residues. The V gene's germline CDR1 is MRHNA and CDR2 SNTAGT. The CDR3 spells CASSDTFRTRGEQFF. The CDR3 coding sequence is TGTGCCAGCAGTGACACATTCCGTACTCGGGGTGAGCAGTTCTTC.

The chain employs TRBV6-5 and TRBJ2-1, with D perhaps TRBD2 (5 bases). The V end lost 4 bases, the J end lost 4 bases, and 14 bases lay between the germline ends. The CDR3 has 15 amino acids. The germline CDR1 and CDR2 sequences are MNHEY and SVGAGI. CDR3 nucleotide sequence: TGTGCCAGCAGTTTGGTGGGAGTTGGGTACAATGAGCAGTTCTTC. Translation gives CASSLVGVGYNEQFF.

A few counts support this clone. The chain's CDR3 is CASSIRLAGRSDTQYF. The DNA for the CDR3 is TGTGCCAGTAGTATACGACTAGCGGGAAGGTCCGATACGCAGTATTTT. This sequence joins TRBV19 and TRBJ2-3; 11 nucleotides agree with TRBD2. The V segment lost 2 bases and the J segment 6 bases; nucleotides outside the gene matches: 7. The CDR3 has 16 amino acids. Germline-derived CDR1 and CDR2 are LNHDA and SQIVND (reference sequence).

The J gene is TRBJ2-7, the V gene TRBV18; D perhaps matches TRBD2 (6 bases). From germline, CDR1 is KGHSH and CDR2 LQKENI. The CDR3 is 16 residues long. V gave up 3 bases and J gave up 0 bases, with 15 bases separating them. The CDR3 spells CASSPKGGASSYEQYF. The CDR3 DNA is TGTGCCAGCTCACCCAAGGGCGGGGCCAGCTCCTACGAGCAGTACTTC.

The chain joins TRBV9 to TRBJ1-2; 7 nucleotides match TRBD1. Germline V gives CDR1 SGDLS, CDR2 YYNGEE. The CDR3 is made up of 12 amino acids. V shed 4 bases, J shed 8 bases, and the junction held 5 bases outside the gene matches. Here the CDR3 reads CASSRQGLGYTF. The DNA of the CDR3 is TGTGCCAGCAGCCGACAGGGTTTGGGCTACACCTTC.

This clone showed up just a few times. The gene calls are TRBV28 and TRBJ1-1; TRBD1 matches at 8 bases. Germline CDR1 and CDR2: MDHEN and SYDVKM. V lost 6 bases and J lost 5; bases outside the gene matches: 11. The CDR3 sequence is 15 residues long. The CDR3 here is CASSPPQGAKTEAFF. The DNA for the CDR3 is TGTGCCAGCAGCCCCCCGCAGGGGGCGAAAACTGAAGCTTTCTTT. Combining the CDR3 with reference TRBV28 and TRBJ1-1 gives the whole variable domain DVKVTQSSRYLVKRTGEKVFLECVQDMDHENMFWYRQDPGLGLRLIYFSYDVKMKEKGDIPEGYSVSREKKERFSLILESASTNQTSMYLCASSPPQGAKTEAFFGQGTRLTVV.